These 32 T cell receptor beta chains share one sample of origin, sequenced in a study of blood T cell repertoires in COVID-19. The method was immunoSEQ multiplex PCR; TCRdb's version includes in-frame clones alone and lacks a portion of them. The sample shows approximately 180,000 clones, approximately 90% of them seen only once. Sequenced: peripheral blood. All receptors derive from a man in his fifties or sixties with active or convalescent COVID-19.

This sequence joins TRBV7-9 and TRBJ2-3, with 11 bases identical to TRBD2. Germline loops: CDR1 SEHNR, CDR2 FQNEAQ (reference sequence). V lost 1 base, J lost 3 bases, and 6 bases stayed unmatched. This CDR3 has 17 amino acids. CDR3 sequence (DNA): TGTGCCAGCAGCTTAGGACTAGCGGGGCCTCGGACAGATACGCAGTATTTT. Translated: CASSLGLAGPRTDTQYF.

The chain uses TRBV6-5 and TRBJ1-1; 10 bases line up with TRBD1. CDR1 and CDR2 (germline): MNHEY, SVGAGI. J was trimmed by 2 bases and V by 7 bases; bases with no gene match: 4. The CDR3 is 14 residues long. The CDR3 protein is CASTRDRGNTEAFF. CDR3 nucleotides: TGTGCCAGCACCCGGGACAGGGGAAACACTGAAGCTTTCTTT.

This clone was picked up a small number of times. The rearrangement uses TRBV30 and TRBJ1-5, with D perhaps matching TRBD1 (5 bases). The CDR3 runs to 13 residues. Per the germline V gene, CDR1 is GTSNPN and CDR2 is SVGIG (reference sequence). Trimming took 0 bases from V and 6 from J, leaving 9 bases between them. CDR3 DNA: TGTGCCTGGAGTGTACAGGACGGTCAGCCCCAGCATTTT. Residues: CAWSVQDGQPQHF. The full variable domain, rest sourced from reference TRBV30 and TRBJ1-5, is SQTIHQWPATLVQPVGSPLSLECTVEGTSNPNLYWYRQAAGRGLQLLFYSVGIGQISSEVPQNLSASRPQDRQFILSSKKLLLSDSGFYLCAWSVQDGQPQHFGDGTRLSIL.

The rearrangement uses TRBV2 and TRBJ1-5, with 9 bases fitting TRBD1. Trimming at V came to 6 bases and at J to 7 bases, leaving 16 bases not matched to a gene. This CDR3 is 17 amino acids long. CDR1 and CDR2 (germline): SNHLY, FYNNEI. The DNA of the CDR3 is TGTGCCAGCAGGAGGGGATTGGCACAGGGGGCCGGGCAGCCCCAGCATTTT. Its translation: CASRRGLAQGAGQPQHF.

The chain carries TRBV12-5 and TRBJ2-3; tentatively, D is TRBD2 (6 bases). From germline, CDR1 is LGHNT and CDR2 FRNRAP. The germline V and J ends were trimmed by 1 base and 5 bases, with 10 bases remaining between them. This CDR3 has 14 amino acids. The CDR3 coding sequence is TGTGCTAGTGGTTTGGCTAGCGCTGGAGATACGCAGTATTTT. Protein: CASGLASAGDTQYF.

The V call is TRBV4-1, the J call TRBJ1-2, with D possibly matching TRBD1 (6 bases). V shed 2 bases and J shed 4 bases, with 11 bases lying between them. CDR3 length: 14 residues. Germline lookup yields CDR1 MGHRA and CDR2 YSYEKL. CDR3 coding DNA: TGCGCCAGCAGCCAATCAGGGGTCAGCTATGGCTACACCTTC. Its translation is CASSQSGVSYGYTF.

V is TRBV6-6 and J is TRBJ2-7; 10 positions match TRBD2. Losses at the gene ends were 6 bases for V and 3 bases for J; bases not matched to a gene: 5. Germline V lookup: CDR1 MNHNY, CDR2 SVGAGI (reference sequence). This CDR3 is built from 14 residues. The CDR3 protein is CASRLAGPHYEQYF. The CDR3 DNA reads TGTGCCAGCAGACTAGCGGGGCCGCACTACGAGCAGTACTTC.

This sequence joins TRBV9 and TRBJ2-3; 7 positions match TRBD2. J lost 4 bases, V lost 4 bases, and 9 bases had no gene match. CDR3 size: 15 residues. Germline CDR1 is SGDLS and CDR2 is YYNGEE. The CDR3 bases are TGTGCCAGCAGCCTGAGCGGGGCAAACGCAGATACGCAGTATTTT. Amino acid sequence: CASSLSGANADTQYF.

The chain carries TRBV27 and TRBJ2-7; 8 bases are shared with TRBD1. V dropped 6 bases and J dropped 2; count of bases not matched to a gene: 6. CDR1 is MNHEY and CDR2 is SMNVEV in the germline V gene (reference sequence). CDR3 length: 14 amino acids. The CDR3 sequence is CASRTTGATYEQYF. The CDR3 DNA is TGTGCCAGCAGAACGACAGGGGCCACCTACGAGCAGTACTTC.

This chain links TRBV6-6 with TRBJ2-1; D perhaps matches TRBD2 (5 bases). The ends were cut back, 2 bases at V and 5 bases at J, with 13 bases in the middle. The CDR3 covers 15 residues. Germline assignment: CDR1 MNHNY and CDR2 SVGAGI (reference sequence). This chain's CDR3 is CASSYPEGANNEQFF. DNA of the CDR3: TGTGCCAGCAGTTACCCAGAGGGAGCGAACAATGAGCAGTTCTTC.

The CDR3 DNA reads TGTGCCAGCAGCCCCCTGAGCACAGGGGTCGAGCAGTACTTC. Its translation is CASSPLSTGVEQYF. This chain links TRBV3-1 (or the pseudogene TRBV3-2) with TRBJ2-7; TRBD1 agrees at 7 bases. The V and J ends lost 4 bases and 6 bases, in that order; junction bases with no gene match: 9. This CDR3 has 14 amino acids. Per the germline V gene, CDR1 is LGHDT and CDR2 is YNNKEL (reference sequence).

The chain recombines TRBV4-1 with TRBJ1-5; TRBD1 matches 8 bases. Germline loops: CDR1 MGHRA, CDR2 YSYEKL. V lost 5 bases to trimming and J lost 4 bases; unmatched junction nucleotides: 13. This CDR3 has 17 amino acids. Here the CDR3 reads CASSRSPGQGWNQPQHF. DNA of the CDR3: TGCGCCAGCAGCAGATCCCCAGGACAGGGCTGGAATCAGCCCCAGCATTTT.

This sequence joins TRBV20-1 and TRBJ1-1; TRBD1 agrees at 8 bases. Germline loops: CDR1 DFQATT, CDR2 SNEGSKA (reference sequence). The CDR3 runs to 11 residues. The CDR3 DNA is TGCAGGGCTGCAGGGGGCGATGAAGCTTTCTTT. Its translation: CRAAGGDEAFF.

This clone was detected only a few times. The rearrangement uses TRBV3-1 (or the pseudogene TRBV3-2) and TRBJ2-7; 9 bases align to TRBD1. V was clipped by 6 bases and J by 4 bases; unmatched bases: 4. Per the germline V gene, CDR1 is LGHDT and CDR2 is YNNKEL (reference sequence). This CDR3 is built from 13 residues. The CDR3 loop is CASSSGTGYEQYF. The CDR3 coding sequence is TGTGCCAGCAGTTCCGGGACAGGGTACGAGCAGTACTTC.

The gene calls are TRBV19 and TRBJ2-1; 7 positions match TRBD1. The germline V gene has CDR1 LNHDA and CDR2 SQIVND (reference sequence). Trimming took 3 bases from V and 8 from J; bases not matched to a gene: 4. This CDR3 is 13 amino acids long. CDR3 nucleotide sequence: TGTGCCAGTAGTATTACAGGGGTCCATGAGCAGTTCTTC. Translating it yields CASSITGVHEQFF.

In its sample, this clone was seen once. The chain uses TRBV2 and TRBJ2-3, with 11 bases aligning to TRBD2. Germline V lookup: CDR1 SNHLY, CDR2 FYNNEI. Trimming removed 8 bases from V and 1 base from J; junction bases left unmatched: 11. There are 17 residues in the CDR3. The CDR3 nucleotides read TGTGCCAGCCACGGGATCCGTAGCGGGAGGGGCACAGATACGCAGTATTTT. This sequence encodes CASHGIRSGRGTDTQYF.

CDR3 DNA sequence: TGTGCCAGCAGTGCAACGGGCACCGGGGAGCTGTTTTTT. Protein product: CASSATGTGELFF. The J gene is TRBJ2-2, the V gene TRBV11-2; unclear D gene. Germline lookup yields CDR1 SGHAT and CDR2 FQNNGV. Trimming shortened V by 6 bases and J by 4 bases, and 9 bases separated the two germline ends. The CDR3 totals 13 residues.

The chain has TRBV12-3 or TRBV12-4 and TRBJ1-5; the D is unclear. The CDR3 runs 13 residues. V was cut by 3 bases and J by 6 bases, with 9 bases left in between. For the CDR3, the DNA is TGTGCCAGCAGTTTTATCGGGTTTCAGCCCCAGCATTTT. It yields the protein CASSFIGFQPQHF.

This clone was recorded once. The rearrangement links TRBV19 to TRBJ1-2, with 9 bases fitting TRBD1. V lost 4 bases and J lost 6; bases outside the gene matches: 6. Germline lookup yields CDR1 LNHDA and CDR2 SQIVND (reference sequence). The CDR3 consists of 14 residues. The CDR3 loop reads CASSTRDRVNGYTF. The CDR3 DNA reads as TGTGCCAGTAGTACCCGGGACAGGGTGAATGGCTACACCTTC.

The J gene is TRBJ2-1, the V gene TRBV7-3; 7 bases map to TRBD2. The CDR3 sequence is 13 residues long. Trimming removed 9 bases from V and 8 bases from J; junction bases left unmatched: 10. Germline V gene sequence: CDR1 SGHTA, CDR2 FQGTGA. CDR3 sequence reads: CASPYGGRDEQFF. As DNA, the CDR3 is TGTGCCAGTCCGTACGGGGGGAGAGATGAGCAGTTCTTC.

The V gene is TRBV19, the J gene TRBJ1-1, with 7 bases identical to TRBD1. V gave up 6 bases and J gave up 7 bases; unmatched junction bases: 2. The CDR3 length is 11 residues. Germline V gives CDR1 LNHDA, CDR2 SQIVND (reference sequence). This CDR3 is CASRDRVEAFF. The DNA for the CDR3 is TGTGCCAGTAGAGACAGGGTTGAAGCTTTCTTT.

This rearrangement joins TRBV10-3 to TRBJ1-4; no clear D. V gave up 2 bases and J gave up 5 bases, with 9 bases separating them. CDR1 ENHRY and CDR2 SYGVKD come from the germline V gene. CDR3 length equals 14 residues. The CDR3 sequence is CAISEGRENEKLFF. In DNA form, the CDR3 reads TGTGCCATCAGTGAGGGTCGCGAGAATGAAAAACTGTTTTTT.

The CDR3 bases are TGTGCCAGCAGCCCAGGGGGAGCTGGGGCCAACGTCCTGACTTTC. This codes for CASSPGGAGANVLTF. The V and J genes are TRBV6-5 and TRBJ2-6; 7 positions match TRBD1. Germline V CDR1 and CDR2: MNHEY, SVGAGI. The CDR3 consists of 15 residues. V lost 6 bases to trimming and J lost 2 bases; unmatched junction nucleotides: 4.

This rearrangement joins TRBV28 to TRBJ1-1; the D is unclear. Germline V gives CDR1 MDHEN, CDR2 SYDVKM. The CDR3 spans 13 residues. Trimming stripped 4 bases from V and 0 bases from J, with 6 bases between. This CDR3 reads CASSSGMNTEAFF. In DNA, the CDR3 is TGTGCCAGCAGTTCCGGGATGAACACTGAAGCTTTCTTT.

This sequence joins TRBV1 and TRBJ1-2; TRBD1, as called in the table, went unchecked against the DNA. TRBV1 is an annotated pseudogene. CDR3 length: 14 residues. The CDR3 loop is CTSINRGRREGYTF. CDR3 sequence (DNA): TGCACCAGCATAAACAGGGGGCGAAGAGAGGGCTACACCTTC.

J is TRBJ1-1 and V is TRBV5-1; D may be TRBD1 (5 bases). Germline V gene lookup returns CDR1 SGHRS and CDR2 YFSETQ. This CDR3 has 14 residues. V shed 6 bases and J shed 4 bases, with 16 bases lying between them. The CDR3 nucleotides are TGCGCCAGCACCTTAACCCAGGGCGGCACTGAAGCTTTCTTT. Its translation: CASTLTQGGTEAFF. The variable domain in full, completed from reference TRBV5-1 and TRBJ1-1, reads KAGVTQTPRYLIKTRGQQVTLSCSPISGHRSVSWYQQTPGQGLQFLFEYFSETQRNKGNFPGRFSGRQFSNSRSEMNVSTLELGDSALYLCASTLTQGGTEAFFGQGTRLTVV.

The CDR3 nucleotides are TGTGCCAGCAGCTTAGGTGGGGACAGGGGTTCCTATAATTCACCCCTCCACTTT. Its protein product is CASSLGGDRGSYNSPLHF. This chain connects TRBV7-8 to TRBJ1-6; 10 bases map to TRBD1. The V segment lost 1 base and the J segment 1 base; nucleotides outside the gene matches: 4. There are 18 residues in the CDR3. Germline V lookup: CDR1 SGHVS, CDR2 FQNEAQ.

The CDR3 loop reads CASSPTPGDGSLHF. CDR3 in DNA: TGTGCCAGCAGCCCAACGCCAGGGGACGGGTCCCTCCACTTT. The rearrangement joins TRBV5-5 to TRBJ1-6; D might be TRBD1 (6 bases). This CDR3 is 14 amino acids long. Germline V gene sequence: CDR1 SGHKS, CDR2 YYEKEE (reference sequence). V shed 4 bases and J shed 14 bases, with 19 bases lying between them.

The genes are TRBV24-1 and TRBJ1-5; no clear D. Germline V lookup: CDR1 KGHDR, CDR2 SFDVKD. The CDR3 spans 12 residues. V was trimmed by 6 bases and J by 5 bases, leaving 7 bases between them. The CDR3 protein is CATSSADQPQHF. Written as DNA, the CDR3 is TGTGCCACCAGTTCCGCGGATCAGCCCCAGCATTTT.

This clone showed up just a few times. The chain combines TRBV5-4 with TRBJ1-5; possibly TRBD1 for D (6 bases). Germline V gives CDR1 SGHNT, CDR2 YYREEE (reference sequence). The V end was cut by 1 base, the J end by 5 bases, with 10 bases between. The CDR3 is made up of 14 amino acids. CDR3 in amino acids: CASSLWGGDQPQHF. CDR3 coding DNA: TGTGCCAGCAGCTTGTGGGGGGGCGATCAGCCCCAGCATTTT.

The rearrangement joins TRBV6-5 to TRBJ2-7; 9 bases line up with TRBD1. The CDR3 is made up of 13 amino acids. After removal of 6 bases from V and 4 bases from J, the junction contained 4 bases not matched to a gene. Germline assignment: CDR1 MNHEY and CDR2 SVGAGI. In DNA, the CDR3 is TGTGCCAGCAGGAGGGACAGGGCTTACGAGCAGTACTTC. Its translation: CASRRDRAYEQYF.

The chain combines TRBV21-1 with TRBJ2-1; the table's D gene call, TRBD2, was not cross checked with the DNA. TRBV21-1 represents a pseudogene. This CDR3 has 16 amino acids. The DNA of the CDR3 is TGTGCCAGCAGCAGGAACCGGGGGGGGTCCTACAATGAGCAGTTCTTC. Amino acids: CASSRNRGGSYNEQFF.